This T cell receptor beta chain was captured by sequencing in a study of CD8 T cells in ankylosing spondylitis. Study-wide results and caveats: Blood of patients with ankylosing spondylitis appeared to be characterized by a TCR beta motif of eight or nine highly homologous variants.

This clonotype showed up many times. Its antigen is unidentified. TCRdb re-analysed the 5' RACE reads in MiXCR, keeping a single row per CDR3 protein. The sample shows 200,000 to 250,000 distinct CDR3 sequences, approximately 7.4% of them seen only once. Sequenced: blood, either unsorted or a sorted T cell fraction (not recorded which). The TCR comes from a male donor with ankylosing spondylitis.

CDR3 DNA: TGTGCCAGCAGCTCCAGGGCAGCCAGTGGCACTGAAGCTTTCTTT. Its protein is CASSSRAASGTEAFF. The chain uses TRBV7-9 and TRBJ1-1; possibly TRBD1 for D (5 bases). The CDR3 length is 15 residues. V shed 4 bases and J shed 4 bases, with 16 bases lying between them. The V gene's germline CDR1 is SEHNR and CDR2 FQNEAQ (reference sequence).